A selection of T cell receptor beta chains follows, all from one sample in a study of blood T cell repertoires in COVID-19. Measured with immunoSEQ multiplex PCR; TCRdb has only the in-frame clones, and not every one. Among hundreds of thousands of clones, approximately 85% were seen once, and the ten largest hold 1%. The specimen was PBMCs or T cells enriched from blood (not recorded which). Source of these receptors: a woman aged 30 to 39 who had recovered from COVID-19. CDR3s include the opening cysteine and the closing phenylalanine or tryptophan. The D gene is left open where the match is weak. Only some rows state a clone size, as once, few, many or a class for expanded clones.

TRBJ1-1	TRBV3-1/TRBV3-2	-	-	CASSQGGQYTEAFF	TGTGCCAGCAGCCAAGGTGGACAGTACACTGAAGCTTTCTTT
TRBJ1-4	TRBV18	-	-	CASSPLGRGNEKLFF	TGTGCCAGCTCACCACTAGGCAGGGGTAATGAAAAACTGTTTTTT
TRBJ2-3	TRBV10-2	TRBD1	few	CASSRTGVGTDTQYF	TGCGCCAGCAGTCGGACAGGGGTGGGGACAGATACGCAGTATTTT
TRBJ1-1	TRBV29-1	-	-	CSAREYTEAFF	TGCAGCGCCCGGGAGTACACTGAAGCTTTCTTT
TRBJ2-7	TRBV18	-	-	CASSPASYEQYF	TGTGCCAGCTCACCCGCCAGCTACGAGCAGTACTTC
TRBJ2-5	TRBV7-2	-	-	CASSLFGVKETQYF	TGTGCCAGCAGCTTATTCGGAGTGAAAGAGACCCAGTACTTC
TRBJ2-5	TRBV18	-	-	CASSPVRRGETQYF	TGTGCCAGCTCACCAGTCCGACGGGGAGAGACCCAGTACTTC
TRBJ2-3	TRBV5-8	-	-	CASSKGTDTQYF	TGTGCCAGCAGCAAGGGGACAGATACGCAGTATTTT
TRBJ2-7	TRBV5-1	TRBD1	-	CASSETGAYEQYF	TGCGCCAGCAGCGAGACAGGGGCTTACGAGCAGTACTTC
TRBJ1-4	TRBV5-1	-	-	CASSSGKYRTNEKLFF	TGCGCCAGCAGCTCAGGGAAGTATAGGACTAATGAAAAACTGTTTTTT
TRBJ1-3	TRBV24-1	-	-	CAAQQGFSGNTIYF	TGTGCCGCTCAGCAGGGGTTTTCTGGAAACACCATATATTTT
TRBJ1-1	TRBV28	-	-	CASSAPQGNTEAFF	TGTGCCAGCAGCGCCCCACAGGGGAACACTGAAGCTTTCTTT
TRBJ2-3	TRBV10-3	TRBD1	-	CAISRGPTDTQYF	TGTGCCATCAGCAGGGGGCCCACAGATACGCAGTATTTT
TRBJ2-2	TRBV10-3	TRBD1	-	CATLAGTGGTGELFF	TGTGCCACACTCGCCGGGACAGGGGGAACCGGGGAGCTGTTTTTT
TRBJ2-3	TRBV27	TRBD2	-	CASSPVRAGGDTQYF	TGTGCCAGCAGCCCAGTCAGAGCGGGGGGGGATACGCAGTATTTT
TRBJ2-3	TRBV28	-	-	CASSFAGARRDTQYF	TGTGCCAGCAGTTTTGCGGGGGCCAGAAGGGATACGCAGTATTTT
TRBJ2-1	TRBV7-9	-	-	CASRGAVNEQFF	TGTGCCAGCAGAGGGGCTGTCAATGAGCAGTTCTTC
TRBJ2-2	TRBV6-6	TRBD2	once	CASSGTAGGNTGELFF	TGTGCCAGCAGTGGTACAGCGGGAGGGAACACCGGGGAGCTGTTTTTT
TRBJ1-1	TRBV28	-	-	CASSFPPQLVSLGGTEAFF	TGTGCCAGCAGTTTCCCGCCGCAACTCGTCAGTCTCGGGGGGACTGAAGCTTTCTTT
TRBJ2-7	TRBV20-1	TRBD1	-	CSASLTGDEQYF	TGCAGTGCTAGTTTGACAGGGGACGAGCAGTACTTC
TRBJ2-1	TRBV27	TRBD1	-	CASSARQGALLSSYNEQFF	TGTGCCAGCAGTGCCCGACAGGGGGCCTTGCTTAGCTCCTACAATGAGCAGTTCTTC
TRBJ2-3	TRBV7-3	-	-	CASSQGDTQYF	TGTGCCAGCAGTCAGGGAGATACGCAGTATTTT
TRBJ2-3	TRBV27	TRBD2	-	CASSPLSRSGRAPTDTQYF	TGTGCCAGCAGTCCCCTATCCCGAAGCGGGAGGGCCCCCACAGATACGCAGTATTTT
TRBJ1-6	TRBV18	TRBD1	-	CASSFTGGYNSPLHF	TGTGCCAGCTCATTTACAGGGGGTTATAATTCACCCCTCCACTTT
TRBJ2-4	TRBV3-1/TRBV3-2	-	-	CASSQESSEPDF	TGTGCCAGCAGCCAAGAGAGTAGCGAACCCGACTTC
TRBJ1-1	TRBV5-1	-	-	CASSLAQGFTEAFF	TGCGCCAGCAGCTTGGCCCAGGGGTTCACTGAAGCTTTCTTT
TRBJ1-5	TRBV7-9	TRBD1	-	CASSPATGHSNQPQHF	TGTGCCAGCAGCCCAGCGACAGGGCATAGCAATCAGCCCCAGCATTTT
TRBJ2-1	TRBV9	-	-	CASSATGGAYNEQFF	TGTGCCAGCAGCGCAACAGGGGGGGCCTACAATGAGCAGTTCTTC
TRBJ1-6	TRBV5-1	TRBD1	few	CASSRGQGSYNSPLHF	TGCGCCAGCAGCCGGGGACAGGGGTCCTATAATTCACCCCTCCACTTT
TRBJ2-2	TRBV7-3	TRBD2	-	CASSRGGLAATGELFF	TGTGCCAGCAGCAGAGGGGGACTAGCGGCTACCGGGGAGCTGTTTTTT
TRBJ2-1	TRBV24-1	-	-	CATSDLPGGAGTDNEQFF	TGTGCCACCAGTGATTTGCCCGGGGGAGCCGGGACGGATAATGAGCAGTTCTTC
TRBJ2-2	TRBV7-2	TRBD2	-	CASSSSLLAGASGGELFF	TGTGCCAGCAGCTCCTCACTACTAGCGGGGGCTAGCGGCGGGGAGCTGTTTTTT
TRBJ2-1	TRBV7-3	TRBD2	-	CASSYGTSGRGAQFF	TGTGCCAGCAGCTACGGGACTAGCGGGAGGGGGGCCCAGTTCTTC
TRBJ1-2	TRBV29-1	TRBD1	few	CSVEEPTGLGYTF	TGCAGCGTTGAAGAACCGACAGGGCTCGGCTACACCTTC
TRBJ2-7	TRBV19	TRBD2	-	CASTPPGLEVNEQYF	TGTGCCAGTACCCCCCCGGGACTAGAAGTGAACGAGCAGTACTTC
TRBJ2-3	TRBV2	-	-	CASTFLAFSTDTQYF	TGTGCCAGCACCTTTCTAGCGTTTAGCACAGATACGCAGTATTTT
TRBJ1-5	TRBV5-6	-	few	CASSNWGLLNQPQHF	TGTGCCAGCAGCAATTGGGGGCTGCTCAATCAGCCCCAGCATTTT
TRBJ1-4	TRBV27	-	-	CASTSGVLNEKLFF	TGTGCCAGCACCTCAGGGGTTCTTAATGAAAAACTGTTTTTT
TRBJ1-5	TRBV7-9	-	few	CASSSTGVNQPQHF	TGTGCCAGCAGCTCGACAGGAGTAAATCAGCCCCAGCATTTT
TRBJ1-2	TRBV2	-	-	CASKGTRYGYTF	TGTGCCAGCAAAGGGACTCGCTATGGCTACACCTTC
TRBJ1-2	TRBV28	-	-	CASIQAGTHYGYTF	TGTGCCAGCATCCAAGCCGGGACACACTATGGCTACACCTTC